The clone carrying this T cell receptor beta chain was seen once. Data came from immunoSEQ multiplex PCR; TCRdb stores just in-frame clones and leaves some out. The repertoire holds around 76,000 clones, with 65% to 90% as singletons. The data are from a study of OX40 agonist ivuxolimab in advanced cancers. Germline loops: CDR1 MNHNS, CDR2 SASEGT. V lost 8 bases and J 8 bases, leaving 13 bases between the germline ends. The CDR3 contains 13 residues. Here the sequenced sample was CD4+ or CD8+ T cells sorted from blood, taken in a trial of the OX40 agonist ivuxolimab. This chain uses TRBV6-1 with TRBJ1-6; D gene unclear. The TCR sequence derives from an adult with an advanced solid tumor such as melanoma, head and neck, liver or kidney cancer. CDR3 region: CASDIGVDSPLHF. Here the CDR3 DNA reads TGTGCCAGCGACATCGGTGTGGATTCACCCCTCCACTTT.